The entry that follows covers one T cell receptor beta chain sequence. Its antigen is not known. The data stem from a study of CD8+ T cells in alopecia areata. For the study at large: For the treated group, dosing was oral tofacitinib at 5 to 10 mg twice daily. Study-wide findings and caveats: In blood and scalp, many expanded lesional clones persisted during tofacitinib. Sharing of TCR sequences between patients (possibly for HLA-related reasons) was less clear than in mice. Normal scalp had lower clonality than lesional scalp, with alopecia totalis/universalis lesions showing this most strongly.

Germline V gene sequence: CDR1 GTSNPN, CDR2 SVGIG (reference sequence). The CDR3 sequence is 15 residues long. Trimming shortened V by 3 bases and J by 3 bases, and 14 bases separated the two germline ends. Treatment of the sample: oral pan-JAK inhibitor, 5-10 mg twice daily. RNA extraction was followed by reverse transcription into cDNA, which acted as the sequencing template. Using immunoSEQ multiplex PCR, the repertoire was profiled, and TCRdb retains in-frame clones only, with some absent. The sample lists fewer than 250,000 clones, about two fifths occurring once. This sequence originates from a human donor with alopecia areata. This specimen was CD4+ T cells sorted from blood, taken at approximately week 30, from a patient treated with tofacitinib. This chain connects TRBV30 to TRBJ2-2; maybe TRBD1 (6 bases). CDR3 sequence (DNA): TGTGCCTGGAGGAACAGGGCTCGCGACACCGGGGAGCTGTTTTTT. Translating it yields CAWRNRARDTGELFF.